Each of the 21 T cell receptor beta chains below was sequenced from the same sample in a study of blood T cell repertoires in COVID-19 (dated by TCRdb to between 2020 and 2021). Library generation was performed with the immunoSEQ multiplex PCR assay. Imported from immuneACCESS, the table was reduced by TCRdb to in-frame sequences with V and J called. These copies leave out some clones; in studies compared against another copy, an unresolved V gene accounts for under half, and the cause of the remainder is not known. Recorded for this sample are 200,000 to 250,000 clones; approximately 78% of them occurred a single time. The ten largest clones add up to approximately 5.2% of the sample. Sequences were obtained from peripheral blood. The receptors derive from a woman between 65 and 79 years old with COVID-19, enrolled during active disease.

This clone was recorded a few times. V gene TRBV3-1 (or the pseudogene TRBV3-2) combines with J gene TRBJ2-3; 10 positions match TRBD2. V shed 2 bases and J 1 base; nucleotides not matched to a gene: 6. Germline V CDR1 and CDR2: LGHDT, YNNKEL (reference sequence). CDR3 length: 17 amino acids. CDR3 nucleotides: TGTGCCAGCAGCCAATCTAGCGGGAGAAGGCGCACAGATACGCAGTATTTT. Amino acid sequence: CASSQSSGRRRTDTQYF.

The rearrangement joins TRBV6-2 or TRBV6-3 to TRBJ2-7; TRBD1 matches 11 bases. The CDR3 has 16 amino acids. From germline, CDR1 is MNHEY and CDR2 SVGEGT. The V gene end was trimmed by 2 bases and the J gene end by 2 bases; junction bases not matched to a gene: 5. CDR3 nucleotide sequence: TGTGCCAGCAGTTACGAAGTGGACAGGGGGCCCTACGAGCAGTACTTC. As protein: CASSYEVDRGPYEQYF.

The chain has TRBV7-8 and TRBJ1-1; D not resolved. There are 13 residues in the CDR3. Trimming removed 1 base at V and 7 bases at J, with 10 bases between. CDR1 and CDR2 from the germline V gene are SGHVS and FQNEAQ. CDR3 nucleotide sequence: TGTGCCAGCAGCTTAGGTTTGGAGGGTGAAGCTTTCTTT. It specifies CASSLGLEGEAFF.

The CDR3 coding sequence is TGTGCCAGCAGCGTAACGGCTAGCGGAAGCTACAATGAGCAGTTCTTC. Protein: CASSVTASGSYNEQFF. This chain uses TRBV9 with TRBJ2-1; TRBD2 matches at 7 bases. This CDR3 is 16 amino acids long. V shed 1 base, J shed 3 bases, and the junction held 7 bases outside the gene matches. The germline CDR1 and CDR2 sequences are SGDLS and YYNGEE.

V and J are TRBV24-1 and TRBJ2-5; 8 nucleotides match TRBD2. Germline CDR1 is KGHDR and CDR2 is SFDVKD. Unmatched junction bases numbered 8, after V lost 3 bases and J lost 6 bases. The length of the CDR3 is 15 residues. The CDR3 DNA follows: TGTGCCACCAGTGATCAGCGGGAGAATATAAAGACCCAGTACTTC. Translated: CATSDQRENIKTQYF.

This clone appeared a few times. V is TRBV7-2 and J is TRBJ2-7, with TRBD2 identical over 10 bases. This CDR3 contains 18 residues. From germline, CDR1 is SGHTA and CDR2 FQGNSA. With 1 base clipped from V and 3 bases from J, the junction kept 12 bases outside the gene matches. The CDR3, as DNA: TGTGCCAGCAGCTTAGGACCTGCTGGGGCTAGCGGGAGCTACGAGCAGTACTTC. Amino acids: CASSLGPAGASGSYEQYF.

The chain employs TRBV30 and TRBJ1-4, with D hard to call. Trimming took 4 bases from V and 7 from J, leaving 7 bases between them. Germline CDR1 GTSNPN, CDR2 SVGIG (reference sequence). The CDR3 spans 11 residues. As DNA, the CDR3 is TGTGCCTGGACCACCGGTGAAAAACTGTTTTTT. Translated, it gives CAWTTGEKLFF.

This chain connects TRBV3-1 (or the pseudogene TRBV3-2) to TRBJ2-5; 7 nucleotides line up with TRBD1. Germline trimming cut 2 bases from V and 5 bases from J; bases unmatched to any gene: 14. CDR3 length: 17 residues. CDR1 LGHDT and CDR2 YNNKEL come from the germline V gene (reference sequence). The CDR3 DNA follows: TGTGCCAGCAGCCAAAAGACAGGGTCATTAAGTTTGGAGACCCAGTACTTC. It translates to CASSQKTGSLSLETQYF.

The chain has TRBV30 and TRBJ1-3; 9 nucleotides agree with TRBD1. The CDR3 runs 13 residues. Unmatched junction bases numbered 5, after V lost 4 bases and J lost 7 bases. Per the germline V gene, CDR1 is GTSNPN and CDR2 is SVGIG (reference sequence). The CDR3 bases are TGTGCCTGGAAAAGGACAGGGGAGAACACCATATATTTT. Translating it yields CAWKRTGENTIYF.

The V call is TRBV9, the J call TRBJ2-1; maybe TRBD1 (6 bases). The CDR3 consists of 13 residues. The V end was cut by 0 bases, the J end by 10 bases, with 11 bases between. Germline V gene data show CDR1 as SGDLS and CDR2 as YYNGEE. The CDR3 is CASSVVDGGEQFF. The CDR3 DNA reads as TGTGCCAGCAGCGTAGTGGATGGGGGCGAGCAGTTCTTC.

The V and J genes are TRBV30 and TRBJ1-3, with 7 bases lining up with TRBD1. This CDR3 contains 13 residues. From germline, CDR1 is GTSNPN and CDR2 SVGIG (reference sequence). V lost 3 bases to trimming and J lost 2 bases; unmatched junction nucleotides: 1. CDR3 residues: CAWSGTAGNTIYF. Written as DNA, the CDR3 is TGTGCCTGGAGCGGGACAGCTGGAAACACCATATATTTT.

This chain connects TRBV6-5 to TRBJ1-5; 9 nucleotides match TRBD1. V was clipped by 6 bases and J by 5 bases; unmatched bases: 5. CDR3 length equals 14 residues. Germline V gene data show CDR1 as MNHEY and CDR2 as SVGAGI. CDR3: CASRGQGRDQPQHF. CDR3 nucleotide sequence: TGTGCCAGCAGGGGACAGGGTAGGGATCAGCCCCAGCATTTT.

This clone came up once. The chain joins TRBV27 to TRBJ2-1; unclear D gene. CDR1 and CDR2 (germline): MNHEY, SMNVEV (reference sequence). This CDR3 is 11 amino acids long. The ends were cut back, 11 bases at V and 1 base at J, with 6 bases in the middle. The CDR3 DNA is TGTGCCGCCAGTTCCTACAATGAGCAGTTCTTC. As protein: CAASSYNEQFF.

This clone showed up just a few times. This sample includes further DNA sequences coding for the same CDR3. This chain uses TRBV29-1 with TRBJ1-1; 9 bases map to TRBD1. This CDR3 region has 13 residues. The germline V gene encodes CDR1 SQVTM and CDR2 ANQGSEA. V shed 4 bases and J 2 bases; nucleotides not matched to a gene: 2. CDR3 region: CSVGTGVNTEAFF. CDR3 DNA sequence: TGCAGCGTTGGGACAGGGGTTAACACTGAAGCTTTCTTT.

This chain uses TRBV29-1 with TRBJ1-2; maybe TRBD1 (5 bases). The CDR3 extends over 14 amino acids. Per germline, CDR1 SQVTM and CDR2 ANQGSEA. The V gene lost 0 bases and the J gene lost 4 bases, with 12 bases spanning the gap. This chain's CDR3 is CSVEERGRGYGYTF. For the CDR3, the DNA is TGCAGCGTTGAAGAGAGAGGGAGGGGCTATGGCTACACCTTC.

The genes are TRBV21-1 and TRBJ2-2; the table gives TRBD2 as D, unverified against the DNA. TRBV21-1 is listed as a pseudogene. The CDR3 contains 19 residues. CDR3 protein: CASSKRRGGPPSVGGELFF. The CDR3, as DNA: TGTGCCAGCAGCAAAAGGAGAGGAGGTCCCCCATCGGTGGGCGGGGAGCTGTTTTTT.

V is TRBV19 and J is TRBJ2-1; D is perhaps TRBD1 (6 bases). The CDR3 covers 15 residues. In germline, CDR1 is LNHDA, CDR2 SQIVND (reference sequence). V was trimmed by 5 bases and J by 5 bases, leaving 16 bases between them. Here the CDR3 DNA reads TGTGCCAGTAGTCCGCCGGGACATGGAAACAATGAGCAGTTCTTC. Its translation: CASSPPGHGNNEQFF.

The chain combines TRBV5-1 with TRBJ2-7; D perhaps matches TRBD2 (5 bases). The CDR3 length is 15 residues. Germline values: CDR1 SGHRS, CDR2 YFSETQ. V was clipped by 4 bases and J by 0 bases, with 14 bases between them. The CDR3 nucleotides are TGCGCCAGCAGCCCAGGACTGCTAAGCTCCTACGAGCAGTACTTC. It specifies CASSPGLLSSYEQYF.

The rearrangement links TRBV18 to TRBJ2-6, with D tentatively TRBD2 (6 bases). CDR3 size: 17 residues. Trimming took off 2 bases at V and 1 base at J, with 12 bases between the two ends. CDR1 and CDR2 from the germline V gene are KGHSH and LQKENI. The CDR3 DNA sequence: TGTGCCAGCTCACCAGTCCAGGCGGGGTCTGGGGCCAACGTCCTGACTTTC. Translated, it gives CASSPVQAGSGANVLTF.

The chain combines TRBV2 with TRBJ2-3; no clear D. Per the germline V gene, CDR1 is SNHLY and CDR2 is FYNNEI. The CDR3 consists of 13 residues. V was clipped by 7 bases and J by 5 bases, with 13 bases between them. CDR3 DNA sequence: TGTGCCAGCATTCGACTCCTCGGAGATACGCAGTATTTT. Translation gives CASIRLLGDTQYF.

The V gene is TRBV5-1, the J gene TRBJ2-1; the D gene is possibly TRBD2 (5 bases). V was clipped by 4 bases and J by 2 bases, with 13 bases between them. Germline-derived CDR1 and CDR2 are SGHRS and YFSETQ. The CDR3 sequence is 15 residues long. The CDR3 loop is CASSRPGEPYNEQFF. CDR3 DNA: TGCGCCAGCAGCCGCCCCGGGGAACCCTACAATGAGCAGTTCTTC.